The present T cell receptor beta chain was sequenced within a study of T cell repertoires in cytomegalovirus infection. Study-wide background: TCR beta signatures that were public indicated CMV infection and matching HLA type. Study findings and constraints: Cumulative public TCR beta family frequency identified carriers of CMV plus the relevant HLA. Predominance within the ex vivo response was attributable to HLA-C-restricted CMV-specific TCR beta clonotypes.

TCRdb ran MiXCR on the reads and lists one entry per CDR3 protein. The sample contains about 600,000 distinct CDR3 sequences, 24% of which appear only once. Germline CDR1 and CDR2: MNHEY and SVGEGT. V lost 2 bases and J 3 bases, leaving 11 bases between the germline ends. The CDR3 loop spans 15 amino acids. This clonotype was seen only a few times. Its antigen is unidentified. The sample consisted of CD8+ T cells from PBMCs. The chain couples TRBV6-2 or TRBV6-3 to TRBJ2-1; perhaps TRBD1 as D (7 bases). This clonotype originated in a human donor in good health (CMV status not recorded). Some clones in this sample may be carry-over from other donors' samples. In nucleotides, the CDR3 is TGTGCCAGCAGTTACCAGGGGGGACTCTACAATGAGCAGTTCTTC. Translating it yields CASSYQGGLYNEQFF.